This TCR beta chain was identified in a study of breast tumors, draining lymph nodes, adjacent tissues. Study-wide findings and caveats: Tumors had less TCR diversity than lymph nodes, more than nontumor tissue. The lymph node origin of tumor T cells was framed as consistent with a hypothesis, not demonstrated.

V trimming: 7 bases; J trimming: 7 bases; junction bases outside the gene matches: 7. The CDR3 has 14 residues. Germline assignment: CDR1 SNHLY and CDR2 FYNNEI. As regards this clonotype: Its antigen is not known.

One entry per CDR3 protein results from TCRdb running MiXCR on the multiplex PCR reads. The data show about 220,000 distinct CDR3 sequences, under 40% seen once. Samples came from axillary lymph nodes draining the breast cancer. Sequencing was done on a sample of axillary lymph node tissue. The receptor comes from a female donor with breast cancer. Some clones in this sample may be carry-over from other donors' samples. The chain recombines TRBV2 with TRBJ1-5; 10 positions match TRBD1. CDR3 region: CASNTDRGQQPQHF. Written as DNA, the CDR3 is TGTGCCAGCAACACCGACAGGGGGCAACAGCCCCAGCATTTT.